This TCR beta chain originates from a study of T cell repertoires in cytomegalovirus infection. Study summary: Based on public TCR beta signatures, there were indications of CMV infection and of a matching HLA type.

Broader study findings: It was HLA-C-restricted CMV-specific TCR beta clonotypes that dominated the response ex vivo.

Trimming left V 0 bases short and J 8 bases short, with 13 bases between. The germline V gene encodes CDR1 SQVTM and CDR2 ANQGSEA. The CDR3 contains 13 residues. TCRdb passed the reads through MiXCR, listing each CDR3 protein once. The sample lists around 630,000 distinct CDR3 sequences; approximately 24% were seen once. Notes on this clonotype: The antigen remains undetermined.

This receptor was obtained from a human donor in good health (CMV status not recorded). Some clones in this sample may be carry-over from other donors' samples. Input material: CD8+ T cells from PBMCs. The V call is TRBV29-1, the J call TRBJ1-2; D unclear. The CDR3 DNA reads TGCAGCGTTGAAGACCGGCGGGGAAAAGGCTACACCTTC. Encoded protein: CSVEDRRGKGYTF.